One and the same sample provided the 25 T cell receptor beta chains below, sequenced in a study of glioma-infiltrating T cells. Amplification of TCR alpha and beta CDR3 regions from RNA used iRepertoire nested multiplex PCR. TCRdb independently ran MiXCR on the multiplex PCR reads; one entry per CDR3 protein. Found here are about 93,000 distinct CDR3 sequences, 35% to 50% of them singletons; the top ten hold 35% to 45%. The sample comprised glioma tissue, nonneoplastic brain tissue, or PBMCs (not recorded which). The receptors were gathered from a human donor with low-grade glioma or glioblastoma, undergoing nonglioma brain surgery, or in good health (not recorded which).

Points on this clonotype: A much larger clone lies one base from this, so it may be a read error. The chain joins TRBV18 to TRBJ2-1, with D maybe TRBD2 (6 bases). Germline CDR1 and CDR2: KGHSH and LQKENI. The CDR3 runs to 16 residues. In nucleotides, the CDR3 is TGTGCCAGCTTACCACGGGTAGCGGAAATGTACAATGAGCAGTTCTTC. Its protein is CASLPRVAEMYNEQFF.

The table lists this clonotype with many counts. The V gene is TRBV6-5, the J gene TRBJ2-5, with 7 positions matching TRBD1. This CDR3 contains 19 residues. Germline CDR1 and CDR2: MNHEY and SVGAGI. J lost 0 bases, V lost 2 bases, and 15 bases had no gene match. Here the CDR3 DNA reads TGTGCCAGCAGTTACGGAGCCCCCAGGGGGAGTAAATACCAAGAGACCCAGTACTTC. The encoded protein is CASSYGAPRGSKYQETQYF.

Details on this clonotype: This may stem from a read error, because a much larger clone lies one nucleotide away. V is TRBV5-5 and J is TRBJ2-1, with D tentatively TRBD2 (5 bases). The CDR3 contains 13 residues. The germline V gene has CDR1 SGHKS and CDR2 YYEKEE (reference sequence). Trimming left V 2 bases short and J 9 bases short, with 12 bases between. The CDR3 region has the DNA TGTGCCAGCAGCTTCACTAGGGTCACTGAGCAGTTCTTC. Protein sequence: CASSFTRVTEQFF.

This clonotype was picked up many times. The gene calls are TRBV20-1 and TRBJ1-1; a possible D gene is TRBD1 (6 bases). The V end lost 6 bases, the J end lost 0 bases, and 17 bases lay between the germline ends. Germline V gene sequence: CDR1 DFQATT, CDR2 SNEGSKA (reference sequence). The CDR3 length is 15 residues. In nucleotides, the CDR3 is TGCAGTGCGGATCCGCCGGGACACATGAACACTGAAGCTTTCTTT. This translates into CSADPPGHMNTEAFF.

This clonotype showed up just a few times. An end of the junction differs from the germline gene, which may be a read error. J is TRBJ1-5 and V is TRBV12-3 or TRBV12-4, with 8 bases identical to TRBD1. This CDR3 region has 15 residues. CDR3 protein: CASSFGTGRNRPQHF. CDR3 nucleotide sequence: TGTGCCAGCAGTTTCGGGACAGGAAGAAATCGGCCCCAGCATTTT.

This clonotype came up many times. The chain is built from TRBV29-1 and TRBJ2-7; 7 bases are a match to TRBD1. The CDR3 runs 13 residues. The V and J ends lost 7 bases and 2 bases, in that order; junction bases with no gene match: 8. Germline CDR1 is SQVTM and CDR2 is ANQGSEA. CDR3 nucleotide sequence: TGCAGCGCCATTACGGGACAGACCTACGAGCAGTACTTC. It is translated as CSAITGQTYEQYF.

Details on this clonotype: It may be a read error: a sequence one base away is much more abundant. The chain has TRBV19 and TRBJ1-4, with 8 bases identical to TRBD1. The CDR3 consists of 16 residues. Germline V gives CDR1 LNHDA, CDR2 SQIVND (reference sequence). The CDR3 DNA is TGTGCCACCGAACCGACAGGGGCTACAACTAATGAAAAACTGCTTTTT. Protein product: CATEPTGATTNEKLLF.

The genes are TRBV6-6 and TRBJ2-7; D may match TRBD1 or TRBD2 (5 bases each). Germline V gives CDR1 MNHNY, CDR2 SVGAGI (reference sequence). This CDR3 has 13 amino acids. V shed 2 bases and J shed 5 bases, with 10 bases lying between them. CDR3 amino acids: CASSYRGEDEQYF. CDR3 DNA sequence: TGTGCCAGCAGTTACAGGGGAGAGGACGAGCAGTACTTC.

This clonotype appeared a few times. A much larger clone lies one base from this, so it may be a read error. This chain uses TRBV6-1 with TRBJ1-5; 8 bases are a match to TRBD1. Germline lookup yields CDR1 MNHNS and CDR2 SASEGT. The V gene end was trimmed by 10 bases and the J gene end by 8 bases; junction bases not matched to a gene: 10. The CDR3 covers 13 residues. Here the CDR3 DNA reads TGTGCCATCGGCGGACAGGGTAGTAAGCCCCAGCATTTT. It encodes CAIGGQGSKPQHF.

DNA of the CDR3: TGTGCCAGCAGGAACGGACAGGGGCACGAGCAGTACTTC. Its protein is CASRNGQGHEQYF. The V and J genes are TRBV6-2 or TRBV6-3 and TRBJ2-7; TRBD1 matches 9 bases. Per the germline V gene, CDR1 is MNHEY and CDR2 is SVGEGT. The CDR3 is made up of 13 amino acids. The junction had 5 bases not matched to a gene; V was cut back by 6 bases and J by 5 bases.

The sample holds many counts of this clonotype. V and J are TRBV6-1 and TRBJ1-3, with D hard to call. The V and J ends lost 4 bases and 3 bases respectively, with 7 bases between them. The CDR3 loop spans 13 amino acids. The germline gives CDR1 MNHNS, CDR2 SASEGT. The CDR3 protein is CASSVQSGNTIYF. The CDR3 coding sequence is TGTGCCAGCAGTGTTCAGAGTGGAAACACCATATATTTT.

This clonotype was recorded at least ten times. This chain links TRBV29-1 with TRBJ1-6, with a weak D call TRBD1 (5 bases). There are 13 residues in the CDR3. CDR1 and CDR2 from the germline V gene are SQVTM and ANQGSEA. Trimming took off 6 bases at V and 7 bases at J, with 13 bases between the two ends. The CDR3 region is CSVADRSNSPLHF. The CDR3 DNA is TGCAGCGTCGCAGACAGATCGAATTCACCCCTCCACTTT.

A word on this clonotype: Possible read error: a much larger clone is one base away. The DNA for the CDR3 is TGCGCCAGCAGTGAGCTCACGTTAGTCGGGAACAATGAGCAGTTCTTC. This gives the protein CASSELTLVGNNEQFF. The gene calls are TRBV10-2 and TRBJ2-1; D might be TRBD2 (5 bases). Germline V gene sequence: CDR1 WSHSY, CDR2 SAAADI. The CDR3 has 16 amino acids. With 2 bases removed from V and 5 bases from J, the gap between germline ends came to 16 bases.

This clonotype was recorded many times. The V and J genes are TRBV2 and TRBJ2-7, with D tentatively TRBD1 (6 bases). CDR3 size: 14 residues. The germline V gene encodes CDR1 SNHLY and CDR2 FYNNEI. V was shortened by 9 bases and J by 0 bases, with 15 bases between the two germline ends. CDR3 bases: TGTGCCAGTGGGGGCAGGATGATCTCCTACGAGCAGTACTTC. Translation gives CASGGRMISYEQYF. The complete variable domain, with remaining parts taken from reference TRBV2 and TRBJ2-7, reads EPEVTQTPSHQVTQMGQEVILRCVPISNHLYFYWYRQILGQKVEFLVSFYNNEISEKSEIFDDQFSVERPDGSNFTLKIRSTKLEDSAMYFCASGGRMISYEQYFGPGTRLTVT.

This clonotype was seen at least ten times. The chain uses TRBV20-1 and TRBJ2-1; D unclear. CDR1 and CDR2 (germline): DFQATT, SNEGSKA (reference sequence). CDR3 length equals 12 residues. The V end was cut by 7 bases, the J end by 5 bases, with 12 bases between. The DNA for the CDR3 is TGCAGTGTCGGGCAGAAGAACAATGAGCAGTTCTTC. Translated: CSVGQKNNEQFF.

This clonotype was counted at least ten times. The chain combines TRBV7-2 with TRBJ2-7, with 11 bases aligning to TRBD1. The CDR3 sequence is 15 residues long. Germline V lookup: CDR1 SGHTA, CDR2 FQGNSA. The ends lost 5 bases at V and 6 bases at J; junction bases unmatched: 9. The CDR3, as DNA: TGTGCCAGCAGCGCTCAGGGGGACAGGGGGTCCGAGCAGTACTTC. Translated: CASSAQGDRGSEQYF.

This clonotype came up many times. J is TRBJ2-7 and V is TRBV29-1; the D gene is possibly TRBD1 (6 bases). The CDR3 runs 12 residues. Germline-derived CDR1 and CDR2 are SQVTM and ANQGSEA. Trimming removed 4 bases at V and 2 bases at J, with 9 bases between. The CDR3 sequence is CSVVRGTYEQYF. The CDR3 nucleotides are TGCAGCGTTGTTAGGGGGACCTACGAGCAGTACTTC.

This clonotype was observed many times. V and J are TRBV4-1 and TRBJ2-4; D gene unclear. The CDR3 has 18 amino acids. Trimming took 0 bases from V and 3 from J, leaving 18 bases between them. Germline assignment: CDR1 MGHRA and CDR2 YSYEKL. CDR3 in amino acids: CASSQDPGIVSGKNIQYF. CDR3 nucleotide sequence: TGCGCCAGCAGCCAAGATCCCGGAATCGTCTCAGGCAAAAACATTCAGTACTTC.

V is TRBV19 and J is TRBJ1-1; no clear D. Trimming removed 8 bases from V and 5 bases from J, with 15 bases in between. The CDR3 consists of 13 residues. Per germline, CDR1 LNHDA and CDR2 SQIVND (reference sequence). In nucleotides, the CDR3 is TGTGCCAGTTGGAAGGCAGGTAAAACTGAAGCTTTCTTT. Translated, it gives CASWKAGKTEAFF.

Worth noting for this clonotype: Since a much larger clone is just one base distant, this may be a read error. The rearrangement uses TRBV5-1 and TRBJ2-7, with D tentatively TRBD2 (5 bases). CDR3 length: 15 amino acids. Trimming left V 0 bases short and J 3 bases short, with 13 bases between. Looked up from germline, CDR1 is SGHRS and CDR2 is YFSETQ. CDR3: CASSLAERILYEQYF. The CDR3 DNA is TGCGCCAGCAGCTTGGCCGAGCGGATCCTCTACGAGCAGTACTTC.

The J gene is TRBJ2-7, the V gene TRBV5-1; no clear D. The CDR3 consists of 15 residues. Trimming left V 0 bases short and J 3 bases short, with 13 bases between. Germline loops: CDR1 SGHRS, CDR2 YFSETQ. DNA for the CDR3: TGCGCCAGCAGCTTGGAGGCCTCGGCCGACTACGAGCAGTACTTC. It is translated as CASSLEASADYEQYF.

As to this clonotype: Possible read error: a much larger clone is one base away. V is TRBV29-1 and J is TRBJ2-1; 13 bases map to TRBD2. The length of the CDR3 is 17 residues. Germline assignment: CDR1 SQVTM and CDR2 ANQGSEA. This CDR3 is CSVEDSLAGGPFNEQSF. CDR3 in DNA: TGCAGCGTTGAAGATTCACTAGCGGGAGGGCCTTTTAATGAGCAGTCCTTC.

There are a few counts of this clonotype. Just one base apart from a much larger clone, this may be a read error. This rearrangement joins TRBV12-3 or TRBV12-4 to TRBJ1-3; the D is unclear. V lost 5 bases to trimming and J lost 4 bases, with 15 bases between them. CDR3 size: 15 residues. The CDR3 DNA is TGTGCCAGCAGTCGAGACGGAAGAGGGGGAAACACCATATATTTT. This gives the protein CASSRDGRGGNTIYF.

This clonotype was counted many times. The CDR3: CASSRHDNPEETQYF. DNA for the CDR3: TGTGCCAGCTCCCGACATGATAACCCAGAAGAGACCCAGTACTTC. This chain joins TRBV18 and TRBJ2-5; D is unresolved. The CDR3 consists of 15 residues. Germline assignment: CDR1 KGHSH and CDR2 LQKENI. The ends were cut back, 6 bases at V and 3 bases at J, with 17 bases in the middle.

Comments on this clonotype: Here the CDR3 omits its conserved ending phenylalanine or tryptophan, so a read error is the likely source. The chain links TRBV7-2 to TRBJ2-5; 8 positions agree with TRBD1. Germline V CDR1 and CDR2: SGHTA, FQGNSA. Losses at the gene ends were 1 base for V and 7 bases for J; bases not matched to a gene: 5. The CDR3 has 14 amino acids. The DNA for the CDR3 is TGTGCCAGCAGCTTAGGCCCGGGGACAGGGACCCAGTACCTC. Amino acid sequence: CASSLGPGTGTQYL.